This T cell receptor (beta chain) was sequenced in a study of PD-L1 blockade in urothelial cancer. Time point defined: peripheral blood 6 weeks after treatment start. The table came from immunoSEQ multiplex PCR; TCRdb's copy has only in-frame clones and leaves some out. Of approximately 110,000 clones listed, around 90% are singletons. CDR3 length: 14 amino acids. Germline-derived CDR1 and CDR2 are MDHEN and SYDVKM. V lost 5 bases and J 4 bases, leaving 14 bases between the germline ends. Source: PBMCs, taken around atezolizumab (anti-PD-L1) treatment. The receptor was isolated from a man between 60 and 75 years old with urothelial cancer. This chain joins TRBV28 and TRBJ1-2; D perhaps matches TRBD1 (5 bases). This CDR3 is CASSTQVLSYGYTF. As DNA, the CDR3 is TGTGCCAGCAGTACACAGGTGTTGTCCTATGGCTACACCTTC.